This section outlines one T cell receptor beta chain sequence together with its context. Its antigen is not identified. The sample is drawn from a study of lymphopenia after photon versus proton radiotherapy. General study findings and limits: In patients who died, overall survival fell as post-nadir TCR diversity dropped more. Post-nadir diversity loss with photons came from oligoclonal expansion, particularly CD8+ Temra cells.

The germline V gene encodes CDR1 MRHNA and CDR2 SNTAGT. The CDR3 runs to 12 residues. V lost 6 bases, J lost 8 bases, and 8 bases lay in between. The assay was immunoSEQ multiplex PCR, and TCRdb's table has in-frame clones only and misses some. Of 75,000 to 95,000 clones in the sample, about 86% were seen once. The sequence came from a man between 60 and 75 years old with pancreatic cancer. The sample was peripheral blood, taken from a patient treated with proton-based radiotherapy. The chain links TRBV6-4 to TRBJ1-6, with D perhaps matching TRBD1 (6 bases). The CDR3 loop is CASRQGDSPLHF. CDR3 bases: TGTGCCAGCAGACAGGGAGATTCACCCCTCCACTTT.